The rows below give T cell receptor beta chains drawn from one sample of a study of blood T cell repertoires in COVID-19. Clones were sequenced by immunoSEQ multiplex PCR, and TCRdb holds only the in-frame ones, with some missing. The sample shows fewer than 85,000 clones, about 82% of them seen only once. The specimen sequenced was peripheral blood. The receptors were gathered from a woman between 55 and 75 years old with acute or convalescent COVID-19. CDR3s include the opening cysteine and the closing phenylalanine or tryptophan. A D gene is named only where the DNA matches it firmly. A clone size is listed for some rows: how often the clone was seen (once, few, many), or a class if it is expanded.

D gene	V gene	J gene	clone size	CDR3 DNA	CDR3 protein
-	TRBV29-1	TRBJ1-1	-	TGCAGCGCCCAGGGCACGAACACTGAAGCTTTCTTT	CSAQGTNTEAFF
TRBD2	TRBV7-6	TRBJ2-1	-	TGTGCCAGCAGCCAAGAGACTAGCCCGGGAGGTAATGAGCAGTTCTTC	CASSQETSPGGNEQFF
TRBD1	TRBV7-6	TRBJ2-3	once	TGTGCCAGCAGCTTAGACAGGGGGTGGGCAGATACGCAGTATTTT	CASSLDRGWADTQYF
-	TRBV6-6	TRBJ1-3	-	TGTGCCACCCGGACAGTCGGCTCTGGAAACACCATATATTTT	CATRTVGSGNTIYF
-	TRBV28	TRBJ2-7	-	TGTGCCAGCAGTCAAACCTACGAGCAGTACTTC	CASSQTYEQYF
-	TRBV6-2/TRBV6-3	TRBJ1-4	-	TGTGCCAGCAGCGACCGGGTCGCTTCAACTAATGAAAAACTGTTTTTT	CASSDRVASTNEKLFF
-	TRBV28	TRBJ2-5	-	TGTGCCACCAAACAGGGACCGGGACGGCCGGAGACCCAGTACTTC	CATKQGPGRPETQYF
-	TRBV7-8	TRBJ2-1	-	TGTGCCAGCTGCGGAGACAGCAGAGATGAGCAGTTCTTC	CASCGDSRDEQFF
-	TRBV19	TRBJ1-3	once	TGTGCCAGTAGCCCCCAATCAACAGTGATCTCTGGAAACACCATATATTTT	CASSPQSTVISGNTIYF
TRBD1	TRBV6-1	TRBJ1-5	-	TGTGCCAGCAGCGAAAAGAGGGGACAGGGGGGTATTAGCAATCAGCCCCAGCATTTT	CASSEKRGQGGISNQPQHF
TRBD2	TRBV6-2/TRBV6-3	TRBJ2-5	-	TGTGCCAGCAGTTACGCGGGGGGGCCAGAGACCCAGTACTTC	CASSYAGGPETQYF
-	TRBV6-6	TRBJ1-1	-	TGTGCCAGCAAGCTACTCCGGGACACTGAAGCTTTCTTT	CASKLLRDTEAFF
-	TRBV18	TRBJ1-1	-	TGTGCCAGCTCACCGCAGACAGGCACTGAAGCTTTCTTT	CASSPQTGTEAFF
-	TRBV5-1	TRBJ1-1	-	TGCGCCCGCAGCGGGGGAGGGGGGCGCCAGAACACTGAAGCTTTCTTT	CARSGGGGRQNTEAFF
TRBD1	TRBV19	TRBJ1-4	-	TGTGCCAGTAGTAGGGACAGGGTGAGGGAAAAACTGTTTTTT	CASSRDRVREKLFF
TRBD1	TRBV7-3	TRBJ2-1	-	TGTGCCAGCAGCCGGGCACAGGGGGCTTACAATGAGCAGTTCTTC	CASSRAQGAYNEQFF
TRBD1	TRBV4-3	TRBJ1-2	-	TGCGCCAGCAGCCGGGGACAGGGCTATGGCTACACCTTC	CASSRGQGYGYTF
-	TRBV7-2	TRBJ2-5	many	TGTGCCAGCAGCTTAGAAGGAGTTACCCAAGAGACCCAGTACTTC	CASSLEGVTQETQYF
-	TRBV10-3	TRBJ2-3	-	TGTGCCACAACAGGGAACAGGCGGGATACGCAGTATTTT	CATTGNRRDTQYF
-	TRBV25-1	TRBJ1-2	-	TGTGCCAGCAGTGAGTGGGAAACAGGCGGCTACACCTTC	CASSEWETGGYTF
-	TRBV5-6	TRBJ1-6	once	TGTGCCAGCAGCTTGGTGGGACTTTATAATTCACCCCTCCACTTT	CASSLVGLYNSPLHF
-	TRBV6-5	TRBJ1-1	few	TGTGCCAGCAGTTACTCGCGAGTTATCCCTGAAGCTTTCTTT	CASSYSRVIPEAFF
-	TRBV5-1	TRBJ2-2	-	TGCGCCAGCAGCTTGTTAGGACCAGGGGTCACGACCGGGGAGCTGTTTTTT	CASSLLGPGVTTGELFF
TRBD1	TRBV28	TRBJ1-2	-	TGTGCCAGCAGTTTGGCAGGGGGCTTATATGGCTACACCTTC	CASSLAGGLYGYTF
-	TRBV19	TRBJ2-3	-	TGTGCCAGTAGTATGGGGCGCAGCACAGATACGCAGTATTTT	CASSMGRSTDTQYF
TRBD2	TRBV4-3	TRBJ2-3	-	TGCGCCAGCAGCCCTCTAGCGGGGGGGGGCACAGATACGCAGTATTTT	CASSPLAGGGTDTQYF
-	TRBV5-1	TRBJ1-1	-	TGCGCCAGCAGCTTGGCCCTCGAGGGAAGGACTGAAGCTTTCTTT	CASSLALEGRTEAFF
TRBD1	TRBV5-1	TRBJ1-5	-	TGCGCCAGCAGCTACGGACAGGATCAGCCCCAGCATTTT	CASSYGQDQPQHF
TRBD2	TRBV23-1	TRBJ2-1	few	TGCGCCAGCAGTCACATATTGAACGGGACTAGGCAGTTCTTC	CASSHILNGTRQFF
-	TRBV28	TRBJ1-1	-	TGTGCCAGCAGTGGCAGGAACACTGAAGCTTTCTTT	CASSGRNTEAFF
TRBD1	TRBV24-1	TRBJ2-5	-	TGTGCCACCAGTGATTACGGGACAGACAAAGAGACCCAGTACTTC	CATSDYGTDKETQYF
TRBD1	TRBV30	TRBJ1-5	few	TGTGCCTGGAGAGGACAGGGTTTCAATCAGCCCCAGCATTTT	CAWRGQGFNQPQHF
TRBD1	TRBV7-9	TRBJ1-3	-	TGTGCCAGCAGCCAGGGGGCTGGAAACACCATATATTTT	CASSQGAGNTIYF
-	TRBV14	TRBJ2-3	-	TGTGCCAGCAGCCAAGCCCTCCCAGATACGCAGTATTTT	CASSQALPDTQYF
TRBD1	TRBV28	TRBJ1-5	-	TGTGCCAGCAGTTTATTCAGCGGACAGGGTACCCGTCAGCCCCAGCATTTT	CASSLFSGQGTRQPQHF
-	TRBV4-3	TRBJ1-6	-	TGCGCCAGCAGCCAAGATCGGGGGGTGGTGTCACCCCTCCACTTT	CASSQDRGVVSPLHF
TRBD1	TRBV7-2	TRBJ1-5	once	TGTGCCAGCAGCTTAGGACAGGGGGGGATCAATCAGCCCCAGCATTTT	CASSLGQGGINQPQHF